This paragraph covers one TCR beta chain sequence. The antigen is undetermined. Unique molecular identifiers featured in how the TCRbeta library was prepared. TCRdb reprocessed the PCR reads via MiXCR and lists one record per CDR3 protein. This sample yields 45,000 to 60,000 distinct CDR3 sequences, of which about 50% are seen a single time; around two fifths belongs to the top ten. The data derive from a study of T-cell reconstitution after alpha-beta-depleted transplantation in children. Overall study findings and caveats: Newly generated T cells supplied most T-cell counts and diversity one year post-transplant.

Trimming stripped 1 base from V and 8 bases from J, with 17 bases between. CDR3 length: 15 amino acids. Germline V lookup: CDR1 SGHVS, CDR2 FQNEAQ. The clonotype comes from a boy younger than two with SCID, due to receive a stem cell transplant. The V and J genes are TRBV7-8 and TRBJ1-2, with a weak D call TRBD1 (6 bases). The input for sequencing was peripheral blood, taken before TCRalphabeta/CD19-depleted stem cell transplant. CDR3 sequence: CASSLDGDTHWGYTF. The CDR3 DNA sequence: TGTGCCAGCAGCTTAGATGGGGACACCCACTGGGGCTACACCTTC.